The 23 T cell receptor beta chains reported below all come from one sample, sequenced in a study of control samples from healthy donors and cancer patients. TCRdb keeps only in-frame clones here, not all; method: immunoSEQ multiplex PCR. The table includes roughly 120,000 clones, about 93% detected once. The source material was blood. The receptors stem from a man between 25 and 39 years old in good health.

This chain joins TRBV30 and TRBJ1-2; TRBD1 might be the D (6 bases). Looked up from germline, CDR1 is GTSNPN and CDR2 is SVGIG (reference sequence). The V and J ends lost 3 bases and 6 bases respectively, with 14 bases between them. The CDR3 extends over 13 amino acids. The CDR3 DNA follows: TGTGCCTGGAGCGGGCTTTGGACAGATGGCTACACCTTC. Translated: CAWSGLWTDGYTF. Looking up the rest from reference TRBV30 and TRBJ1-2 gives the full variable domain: SQTIHQWPATLVQPVGSPLSLECTVEGTSNPNLYWYRQAAGRGLQLLFYSVGIGQISSEVPQNLSASRPQDRQFILSSKKLLLSDSGFYLCAWSGLWTDGYTFGSGTRLTVV.

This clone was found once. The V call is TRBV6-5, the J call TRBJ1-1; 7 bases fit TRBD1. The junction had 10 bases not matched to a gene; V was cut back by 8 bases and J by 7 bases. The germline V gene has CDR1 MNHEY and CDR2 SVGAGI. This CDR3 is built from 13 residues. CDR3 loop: CASRGQEEDEAFF. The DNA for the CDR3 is TGTGCCAGCCGCGGACAGGAGGAGGATGAAGCTTTCTTT.

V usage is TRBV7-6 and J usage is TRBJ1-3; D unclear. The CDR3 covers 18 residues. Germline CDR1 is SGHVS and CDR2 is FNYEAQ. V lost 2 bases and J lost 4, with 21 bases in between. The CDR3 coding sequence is TGTGCCAGCAGCTTACCCAGTATCACACTCCTTTTAGGAAACACCATATATTTT. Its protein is CASSLPSITLLLGNTIYF.

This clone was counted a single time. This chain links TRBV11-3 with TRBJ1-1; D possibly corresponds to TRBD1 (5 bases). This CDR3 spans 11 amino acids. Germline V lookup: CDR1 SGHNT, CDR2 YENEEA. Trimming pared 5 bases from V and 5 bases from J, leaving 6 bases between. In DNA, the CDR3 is TGTGCCAGCAGCCAGGGTACTGAAGCTTTCTTT. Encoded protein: CASSQGTEAFF.

The CDR3 DNA sequence: TGTGCCAGCAGCTTATCGACCCTAGTCCATGAGCAGTTCTTC. Translation: CASSLSTLVHEQFF. The chain is built from TRBV7-9 and TRBJ2-1; D is uncertain. V was cut by 2 bases and J by 8 bases, with 13 bases left in between. This CDR3 has 14 amino acids. Germline V gene lookup returns CDR1 SEHNR and CDR2 FQNEAQ (reference sequence).

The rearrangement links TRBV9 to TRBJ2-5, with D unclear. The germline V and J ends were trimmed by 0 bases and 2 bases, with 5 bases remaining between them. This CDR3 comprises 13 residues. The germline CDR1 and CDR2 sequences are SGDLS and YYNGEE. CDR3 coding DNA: TGTGCCAGCAGCGTAGGTCAGCAAGAGACCCAGTACTTC. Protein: CASSVGQQETQYF.

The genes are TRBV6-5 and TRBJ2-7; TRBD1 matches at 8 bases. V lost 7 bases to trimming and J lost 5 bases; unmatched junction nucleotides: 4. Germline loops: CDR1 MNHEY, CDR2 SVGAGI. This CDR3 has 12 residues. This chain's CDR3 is CASTLTGDEQYF. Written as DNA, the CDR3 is TGTGCCAGCACCTTGACAGGGGACGAGCAGTACTTC.

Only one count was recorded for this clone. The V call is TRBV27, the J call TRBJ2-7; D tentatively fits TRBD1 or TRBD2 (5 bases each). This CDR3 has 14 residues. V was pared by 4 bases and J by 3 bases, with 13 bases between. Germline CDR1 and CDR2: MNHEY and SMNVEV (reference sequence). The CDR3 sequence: CASSSYGAGYEQYV. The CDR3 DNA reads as TGTGCCAGCAGTTCCTACGGGGCGGGCTACGAGCAGTACGTC.

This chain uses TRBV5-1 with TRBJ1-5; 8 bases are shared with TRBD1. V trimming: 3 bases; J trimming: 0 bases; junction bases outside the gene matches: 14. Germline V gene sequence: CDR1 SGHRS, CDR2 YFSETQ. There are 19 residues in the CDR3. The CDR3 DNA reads TGCGCCAGCAGCTCACCCAGTCTCGGGACAGGCGATAGCAATCAGCCCCAGCATTTT. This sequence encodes CASSSPSLGTGDSNQPQHF.

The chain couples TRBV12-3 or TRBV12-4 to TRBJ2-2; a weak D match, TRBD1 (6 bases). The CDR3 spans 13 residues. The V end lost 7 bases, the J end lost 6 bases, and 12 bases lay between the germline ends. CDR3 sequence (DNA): TGTGCCAGCACTCGGCCAGGGGCCGGGGAGCTGTTTTTT. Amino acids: CASTRPGAGELFF.

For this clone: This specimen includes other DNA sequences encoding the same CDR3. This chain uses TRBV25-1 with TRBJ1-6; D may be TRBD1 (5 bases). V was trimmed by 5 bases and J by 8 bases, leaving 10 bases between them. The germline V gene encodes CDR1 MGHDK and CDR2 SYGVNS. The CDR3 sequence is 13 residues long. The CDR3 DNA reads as TGTGCCAGCAGTCGGGGCGGCTATTCACCCCTCCACTTT. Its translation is CASSRGGYSPLHF.

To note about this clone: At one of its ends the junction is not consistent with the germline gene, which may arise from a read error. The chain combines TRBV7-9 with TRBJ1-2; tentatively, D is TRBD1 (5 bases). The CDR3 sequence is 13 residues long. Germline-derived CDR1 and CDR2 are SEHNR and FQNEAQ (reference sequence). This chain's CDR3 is CASSQGLNGGISF. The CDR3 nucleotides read TGTGCCAGCAGCCAAGGATTAAATGGGGGTATCTCCTTC.

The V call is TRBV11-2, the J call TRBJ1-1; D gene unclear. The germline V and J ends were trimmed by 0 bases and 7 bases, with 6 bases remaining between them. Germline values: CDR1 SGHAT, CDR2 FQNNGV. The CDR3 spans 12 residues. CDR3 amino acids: CASSLDRGEAFF. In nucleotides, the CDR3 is TGTGCCAGCAGCTTAGACCGGGGTGAAGCTTTCTTT.

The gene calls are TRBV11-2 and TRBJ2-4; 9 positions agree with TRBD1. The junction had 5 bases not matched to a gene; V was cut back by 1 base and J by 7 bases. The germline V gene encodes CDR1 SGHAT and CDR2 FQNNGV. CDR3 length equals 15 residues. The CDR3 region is CASSLGGTGMNIQYF. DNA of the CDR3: TGTGCCAGCAGCTTAGGAGGGACAGGGATGAACATTCAGTACTTC.

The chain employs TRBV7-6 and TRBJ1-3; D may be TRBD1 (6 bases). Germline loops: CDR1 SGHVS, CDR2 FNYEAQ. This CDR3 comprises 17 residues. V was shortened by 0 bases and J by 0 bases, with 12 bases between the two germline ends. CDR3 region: CASSLARQGFSGNTIYF. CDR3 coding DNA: TGTGCCAGCAGCTTAGCTAGGCAGGGGTTCTCTGGAAACACCATATATTTT. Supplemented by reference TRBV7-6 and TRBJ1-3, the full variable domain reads GAGVSQSPRYKVTKRGQDVALRCDPISGHVSLYWYRQALGQGPEFLTYFNYEAQQDKSGLPNDRFSAERPEGSISTLTIQRTEQRDSAMYRCASSLARQGFSGNTIYFGEGSWLTVV.

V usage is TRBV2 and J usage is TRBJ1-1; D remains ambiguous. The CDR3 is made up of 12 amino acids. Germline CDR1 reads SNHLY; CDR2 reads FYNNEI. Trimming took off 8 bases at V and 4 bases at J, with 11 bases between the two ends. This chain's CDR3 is CASRKDRTEAFF. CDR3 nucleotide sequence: TGTGCCAGCCGAAAGGACCGCACTGAAGCTTTCTTT.

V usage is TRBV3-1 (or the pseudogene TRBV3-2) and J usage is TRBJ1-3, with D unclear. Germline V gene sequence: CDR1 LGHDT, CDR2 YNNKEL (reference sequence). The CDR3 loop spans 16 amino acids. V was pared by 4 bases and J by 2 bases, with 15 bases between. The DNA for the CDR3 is TGTGCCAGCAGCCCACTCCCCCTCACGACTGGAAACACCATATATTTT. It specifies CASSPLPLTTGNTIYF.

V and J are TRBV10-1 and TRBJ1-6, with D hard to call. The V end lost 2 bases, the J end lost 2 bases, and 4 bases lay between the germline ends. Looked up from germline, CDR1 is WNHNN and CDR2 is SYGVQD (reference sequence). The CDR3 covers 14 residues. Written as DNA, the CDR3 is TGCGCCAGCAGTGAGCCAGCCTATAATTCACCCCTCCACTTT. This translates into CASSEPAYNSPLHF.

CDR3 nucleotides: TGTGCCAGCTCACCGCCCCGGGGGGGCACTGAAGCTTTCTTT. It encodes CASSPPRGGTEAFF. The rearrangement uses TRBV18 and TRBJ1-1; possible D gene TRBD1, 5 bases. The CDR3 spans 14 residues. Trimming took off 3 bases at V and 4 bases at J, with 12 bases between the two ends. Per the germline V gene, CDR1 is KGHSH and CDR2 is LQKENI.

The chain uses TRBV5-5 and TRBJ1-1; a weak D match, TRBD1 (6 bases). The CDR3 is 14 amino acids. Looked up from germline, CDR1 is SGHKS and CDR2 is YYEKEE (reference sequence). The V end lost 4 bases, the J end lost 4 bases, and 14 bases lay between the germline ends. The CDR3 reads CASSTYRDSTEAFF. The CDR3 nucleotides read TGTGCCAGCAGCACCTACAGGGATAGCACTGAAGCTTTCTTT.

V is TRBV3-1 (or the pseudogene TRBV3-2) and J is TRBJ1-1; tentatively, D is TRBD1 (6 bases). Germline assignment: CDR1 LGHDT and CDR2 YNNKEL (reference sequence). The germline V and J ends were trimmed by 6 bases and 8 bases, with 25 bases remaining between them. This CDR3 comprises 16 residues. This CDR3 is CASRRLGAETGGEAFF. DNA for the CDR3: TGTGCCAGCAGACGGTTGGGGGCGGAGACCGGCGGGGAAGCTTTCTTT.

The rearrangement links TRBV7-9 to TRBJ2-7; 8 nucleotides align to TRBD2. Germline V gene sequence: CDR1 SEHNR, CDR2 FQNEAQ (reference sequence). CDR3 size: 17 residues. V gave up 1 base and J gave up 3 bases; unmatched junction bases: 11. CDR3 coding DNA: TGTGCCAGCAGCTTAGGAATTGGCGGGGGGCATAACTACGAGCAGTACTTC. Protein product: CASSLGIGGGHNYEQYF.

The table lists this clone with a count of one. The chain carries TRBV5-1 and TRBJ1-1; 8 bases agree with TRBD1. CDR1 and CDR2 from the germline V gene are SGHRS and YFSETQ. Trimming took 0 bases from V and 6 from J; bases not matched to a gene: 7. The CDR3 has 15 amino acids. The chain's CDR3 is CASSLAAGTGPEAFF. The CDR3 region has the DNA TGCGCCAGCAGCTTGGCCGCGGGGACAGGTCCTGAAGCTTTCTTT.